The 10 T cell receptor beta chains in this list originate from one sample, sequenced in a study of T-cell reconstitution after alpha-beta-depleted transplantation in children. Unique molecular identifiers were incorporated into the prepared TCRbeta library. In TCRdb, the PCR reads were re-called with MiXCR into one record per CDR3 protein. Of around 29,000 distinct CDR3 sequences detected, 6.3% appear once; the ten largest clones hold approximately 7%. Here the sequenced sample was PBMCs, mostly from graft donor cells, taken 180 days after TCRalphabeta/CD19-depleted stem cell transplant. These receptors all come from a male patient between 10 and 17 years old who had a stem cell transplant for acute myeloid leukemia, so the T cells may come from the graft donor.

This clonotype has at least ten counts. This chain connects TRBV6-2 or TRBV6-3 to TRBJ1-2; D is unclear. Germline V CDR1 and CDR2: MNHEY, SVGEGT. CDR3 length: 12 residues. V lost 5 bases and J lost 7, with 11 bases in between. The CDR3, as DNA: TGTGCCAGCAGTAGGGCGGTTGGTGGCTACACCTTC. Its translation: CASSRAVGGYTF.

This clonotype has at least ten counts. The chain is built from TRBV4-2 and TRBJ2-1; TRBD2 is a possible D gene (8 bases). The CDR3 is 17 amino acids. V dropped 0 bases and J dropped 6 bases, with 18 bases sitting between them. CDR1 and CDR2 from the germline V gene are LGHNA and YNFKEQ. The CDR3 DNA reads TGTGCCAGCAGCCAAGAGCCCGGGAGGGGGCAAGTCAATGAGCAGTTCTTC. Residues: CASSQEPGRGQVNEQFF.

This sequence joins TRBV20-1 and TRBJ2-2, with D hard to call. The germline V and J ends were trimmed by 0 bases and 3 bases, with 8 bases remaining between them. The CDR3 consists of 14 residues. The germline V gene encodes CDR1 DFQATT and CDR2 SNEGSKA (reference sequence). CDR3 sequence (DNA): TGCAGTGCTAGAGATCAGCCAGACACCGGGGAGCTGTTTTTT. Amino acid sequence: CSARDQPDTGELFF.

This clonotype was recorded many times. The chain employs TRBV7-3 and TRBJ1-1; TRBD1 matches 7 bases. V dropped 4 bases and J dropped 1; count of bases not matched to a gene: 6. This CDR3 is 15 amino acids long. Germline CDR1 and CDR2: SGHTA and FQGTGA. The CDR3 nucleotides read TGTGCCAGCAGCTCCCCGACAGGGACGAACACTGAAGCTTTCTTT. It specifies CASSSPTGTNTEAFF.

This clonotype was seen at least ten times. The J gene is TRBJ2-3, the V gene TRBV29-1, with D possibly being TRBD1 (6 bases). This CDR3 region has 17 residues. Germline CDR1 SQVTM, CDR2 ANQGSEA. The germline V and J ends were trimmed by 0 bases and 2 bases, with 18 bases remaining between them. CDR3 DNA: TGCAGCGTTGAAGATCCTAGGGGGACCGAAAACACAGATACGCAGTATTTT. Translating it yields CSVEDPRGTENTDTQYF.

This CDR3 reads CASQGGTNTGELFF. The CDR3 DNA sequence: TGTGCCAGCCAGGGGGGCACGAACACCGGGGAGCTGTTTTTT. The chain carries TRBV19 and TRBJ2-2, with D maybe TRBD1 (7 bases). Germline CDR1 and CDR2: LNHDA and SQIVND (reference sequence). With 9 bases removed from V and 0 bases from J, the gap between germline ends came to 11 bases. This CDR3 region has 14 residues.

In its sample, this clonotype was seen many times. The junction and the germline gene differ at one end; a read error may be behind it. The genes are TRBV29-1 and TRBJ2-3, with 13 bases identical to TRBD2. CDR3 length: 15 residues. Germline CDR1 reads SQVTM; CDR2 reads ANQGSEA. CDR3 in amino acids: CSVTIGLAGADMQYF. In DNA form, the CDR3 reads TGCAGCGTTACAATCGGACTAGCGGGGGCAGATATGCAGTATTTT.

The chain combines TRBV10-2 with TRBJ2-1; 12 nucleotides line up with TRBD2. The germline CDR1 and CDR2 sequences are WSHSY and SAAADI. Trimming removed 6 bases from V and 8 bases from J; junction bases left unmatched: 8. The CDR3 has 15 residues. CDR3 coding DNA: TGCGCCAGCAGGCCTACTAGCGGGGGGTGGGATGAGCAGTTCTTC. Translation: CASRPTSGGWDEQFF.

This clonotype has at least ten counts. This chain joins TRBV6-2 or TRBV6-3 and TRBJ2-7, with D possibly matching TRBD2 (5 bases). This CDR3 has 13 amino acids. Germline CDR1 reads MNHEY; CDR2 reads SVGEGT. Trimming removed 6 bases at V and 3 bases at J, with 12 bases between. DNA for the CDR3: TGTGCCAGCAGCCACCTCGGGATCTACGAGCAGTACTTC. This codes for CASSHLGIYEQYF.

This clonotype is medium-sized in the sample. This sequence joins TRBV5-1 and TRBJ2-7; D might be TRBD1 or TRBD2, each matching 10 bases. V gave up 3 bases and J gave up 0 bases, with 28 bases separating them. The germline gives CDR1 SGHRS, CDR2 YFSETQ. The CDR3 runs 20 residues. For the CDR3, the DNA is TGCGCCAGCAGCTCAAGACAGGGGGCCCTAGCGGGAGACCACTCCTACGAGCAGTACTTC. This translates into CASSSRQGALAGDHSYEQYF.